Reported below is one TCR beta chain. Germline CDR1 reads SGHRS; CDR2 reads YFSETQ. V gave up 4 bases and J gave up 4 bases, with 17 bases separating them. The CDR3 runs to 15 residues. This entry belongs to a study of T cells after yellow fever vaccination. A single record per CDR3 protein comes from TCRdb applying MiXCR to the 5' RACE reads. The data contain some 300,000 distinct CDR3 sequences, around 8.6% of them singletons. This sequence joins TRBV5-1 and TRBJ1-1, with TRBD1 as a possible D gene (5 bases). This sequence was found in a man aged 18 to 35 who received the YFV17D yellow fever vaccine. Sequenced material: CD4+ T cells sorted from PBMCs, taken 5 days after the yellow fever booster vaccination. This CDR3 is CASSPQGGILTEAFF. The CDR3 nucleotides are TGCGCCAGCAGCCCTCAGGGTGGGATACTCACTGAAGCTTTCTTT.